This paragraph covers one T cell receptor (beta chain) sequence. What it binds is unknown. The repertoire was sequenced with immunoSEQ multiplex PCR; TCRdb's copy has only in-frame clones and lacks some. The sample gives about 7,500 clones, 85% to 95% of which show up once; roughly 0.56% is in the top ten. This sample was included in a study of monozygotic twins with cystic fibrosis. General study points: Unrelated CF individuals shared fewer identical clonotypes than monozygotic CF twins.

V dropped 1 base and J dropped 4 bases, with 12 bases sitting between them. This CDR3 has 15 amino acids. Per germline, CDR1 SGHKS and CDR2 YYEKEE (reference sequence). The chain recombines TRBV5-5 with TRBJ1-5; D uncertain. Sequencing used blood. This receptor was obtained from a boy aged 2 to 10 with cystic fibrosis. The CDR3 DNA follows: TGTGCCAGCAGCTTGATAGTGTGGGAAAATCAGCCCCAGCATTTT. Protein sequence: CASSLIVWENQPQHF.